These 9 T cell receptor beta chains were all obtained from the same sample, sequenced in a study of shared clonotypes between healthy human individuals. Measured with immunoSEQ multiplex PCR; TCRdb has only the in-frame clones, and not every one. In the table there are roughly 2.4 million clones, almost 96% of which are singletons. Material for sequencing was naive CD4+ T cells sorted from blood. Regarding subset: CD45RA+ positively selected. The source is a man between 18 and 35 years old in good health.

The chain combines TRBV6-1 with TRBJ2-3, with TRBD2 matching over 10 bases. This CDR3 has 15 amino acids. CDR1 and CDR2 from the germline V gene are MNHNS and SASEGT. Trimming at V came to 6 bases and at J to 4 bases, leaving 7 bases not matched to a gene. Here the CDR3 DNA reads TGTGCCAGCAGGAGGAGGCTAGCGGGGGCAGATACGCAGTATTTT. This gives the protein CASRRRLAGADTQYF.

The gene calls are TRBV7-2 and TRBJ1-3, with 7 bases lining up with TRBD1. CDR1 SGHTA and CDR2 FQGNSA come from the germline V gene. The J segment lost 2 bases and the V segment lost 3 bases, leaving 4 bases of the junction unmatched. The CDR3 length is 15 residues. CDR3 sequence (DNA): TGTGCCAGCAGCTTTGGGGACAGAACTGGAAACACCATATATTTT. This encodes CASSFGDRTGNTIYF.

The chain is built from TRBV6-1 and TRBJ1-4; D is undetermined. The V end was cut by 10 bases, the J end by 8 bases, with 14 bases between. CDR1 is MNHNS and CDR2 is SASEGT in the germline V gene. The CDR3 spans 12 residues. The CDR3 DNA follows: TGTGCCACCCGGAGGGTAGAGGAAAAACTGTTTTTT. Amino acid sequence: CATRRVEEKLFF.

This clone appeared once. Other DNA sequences in this sample translate to the same CDR3. The rearrangement joins TRBV18 to TRBJ2-1; D is uncertain. The germline CDR1 and CDR2 sequences are KGHSH and LQKENI. Trimming shortened V by 6 bases and J by 5 bases, and 8 bases separated the two germline ends. CDR3 length: 12 amino acids. The DNA of the CDR3 is TGTGCCAGCTCCCCCCTGAACAATGAGCAGTTCTTC. It specifies CASSPLNNEQFF.

This clone has just a few counts. V usage is TRBV10-1 and J usage is TRBJ1-1; D unclear. Looked up from germline, CDR1 is WNHNN and CDR2 is SYGVQD (reference sequence). This CDR3 has 13 amino acids. V lost 3 bases to trimming and J lost 1 base, with 6 bases between them. The CDR3 is CASSEGWNTEAFF. CDR3 coding DNA: TGCGCCAGCAGTGAAGGGTGGAACACTGAAGCTTTCTTT.

The rearrangement links TRBV10-1 to TRBJ2-2, with TRBD2 identical over 7 bases. V dropped 0 bases and J dropped 0; count of bases not matched to a gene: 4. The CDR3 spans 17 residues. Per the germline V gene, CDR1 is WNHNN and CDR2 is SYGVQD (reference sequence). This chain's CDR3 is CASSESAGVANTGELFF. The CDR3 DNA sequence: TGCGCCAGCAGTGAGTCGGCGGGGGTCGCGAACACCGGGGAGCTGTTTTTT.

This clone was recorded only once. The chain joins TRBV4-3 to TRBJ1-2; D not certain. Germline V gene sequence: CDR1 LGHNA, CDR2 YSLEER. There are 14 residues in the CDR3. V dropped 0 bases and J dropped 5 bases, with 10 bases sitting between them. The CDR3 here is CASSQESQSYGYTF. CDR3 in DNA: TGCGCCAGCAGCCAAGAATCCCAGTCGTATGGCTACACCTTC.

V and J are TRBV30 and TRBJ2-7, with D perhaps TRBD1 (5 bases). V lost 2 bases, J lost 1 base, and 21 bases lay in between. In germline, CDR1 is GTSNPN, CDR2 SVGIG (reference sequence). CDR3 length equals 17 residues. The CDR3 DNA follows: TGTGCCTGGAGTTTCCCCTTAACCCAGGGTTGGTCCTACGAGCAGTACTTC. It is translated as CAWSFPLTQGWSYEQYF.

The rearrangement joins TRBV29-1 to TRBJ2-2, with D unclear. Germline assignment: CDR1 SQVTM and CDR2 ANQGSEA. This CDR3 has 13 residues. The germline V and J ends were trimmed by 7 bases and 3 bases, with 12 bases remaining between them. The CDR3 bases are TGCAGCGCTCCCCGTGACTACACCGGGGAGCTGTTTTTT. This encodes CSAPRDYTGELFF.